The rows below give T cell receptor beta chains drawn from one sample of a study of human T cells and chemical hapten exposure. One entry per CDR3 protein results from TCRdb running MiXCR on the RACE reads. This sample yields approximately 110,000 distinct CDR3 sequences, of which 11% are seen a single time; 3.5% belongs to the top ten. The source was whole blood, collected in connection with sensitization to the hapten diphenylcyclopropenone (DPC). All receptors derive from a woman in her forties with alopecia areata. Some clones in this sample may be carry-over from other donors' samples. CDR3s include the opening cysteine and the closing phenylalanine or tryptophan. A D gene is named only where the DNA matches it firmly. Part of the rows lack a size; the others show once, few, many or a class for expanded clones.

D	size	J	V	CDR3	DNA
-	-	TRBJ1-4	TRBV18	CASSPEGEKLFF	TGTGCCAGCTCACCAGAGGGGGAAAAACTGTTTTTT
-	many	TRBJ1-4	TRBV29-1	CSVGGDGSTNEKLFF	TGCAGCGTTGGTGGGGACGGCTCAACTAATGAAAAACTGTTTTTT
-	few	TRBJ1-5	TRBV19	CASTPGRGRSYSNQPQHF	TGTGCCAGTACCCCCGGGCGAGGACGGTCGTATAGCAATCAGCCCCAGCATTTT
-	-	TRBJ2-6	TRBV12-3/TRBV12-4	CASTPQGRSGANVLTF	TGTGCCAGCACCCCCCAAGGACGCTCTGGGGCCAACGTCCTGACTTTC
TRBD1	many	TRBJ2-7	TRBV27	CASRGQGDGGQYF	TGTGCCAGCAGGGGACAGGGAGATGGTGGGCAGTACTTC
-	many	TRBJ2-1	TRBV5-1	CASAGLYNEQFF	TGCGCCAGCGCGGGGCTGTACAATGAGCAGTTCTTC
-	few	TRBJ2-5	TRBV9	CASSVEGLGYGEQETQYF	TGTGCCAGCAGCGTAGAGGGCTTAGGATATGGTGAACAAGAGACCCAGTACTTC
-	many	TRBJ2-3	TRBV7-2	CASSLTRGAADTQYF	TGTGCCAGCAGCTTAACCCGAGGGGCTGCAGATACGCAGTATTTT
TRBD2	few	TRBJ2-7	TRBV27	CASSLEGSGRSEQYF	TGTGCCAGCAGTTTAGAAGGTAGCGGGAGATCCGAGCAGTACTTC
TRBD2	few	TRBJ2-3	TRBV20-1	CSATGGEEDTQYF	TGCAGTGCTACCGGGGGGGAGGAAGATACGCAGTATTTT
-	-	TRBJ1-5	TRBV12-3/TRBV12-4	CASSLMAGRFNQPQHF	TGTGCCAGCAGTTTAATGGCAGGACGGTTCAATCAGCCCCAGCATTTT
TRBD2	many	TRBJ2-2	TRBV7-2	CASSPSRLAGVTGELFF	TGTGCCAGCAGCCCGAGTCGTCTAGCGGGGGTGACCGGGGAGCTGTTTTTT
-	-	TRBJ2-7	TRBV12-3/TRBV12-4	CASSSRGGYEQYF	TGTGCCAGCAGTTCTAGGGGAGGCTACGAGCAGTACTTC
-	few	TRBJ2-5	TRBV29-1	CSAEVGFQETQYF	TGCAGCGCCGAAGTCGGGTTCCAAGAGACCCAGTACTTC